The 18 T cell receptor beta chains given below trace back to one sample, sequenced in a study of graft-versus-host responses after intestinal transplantation. Processing of graft tissue released intraepithelial and lamina propria lymphocytes. Some clones are missing from TCRdb's copy, which holds only in-frame ones; the method was immunoSEQ multiplex PCR. Of 6,000 to 9,500 clones detected, approximately 68% appear once; the ten largest clones hold roughly a fifth. Sequences were derived from ileum tissue, sampled around 34 weeks after intestinal transplantation. These receptors were collected from a human patient who received an intestinal transplant, so some T cells may come from the graft donor.

This chain joins TRBV7-2 and TRBJ1-5; 7 bases agree with TRBD1. This CDR3 has 14 amino acids. V lost 4 bases to trimming and J lost 1 base; unmatched junction nucleotides: 1. In germline, CDR1 is SGHTA, CDR2 FQGNSA. The CDR3 protein is CASSSTGSNQPQHF. The CDR3 DNA reads TGTGCCAGCAGCTCGACAGGGAGCAATCAGCCCCAGCATTTT.

V is TRBV2 and J is TRBJ1-2, with D unclear. V lost 1 base and J lost 0, with 15 bases in between. The CDR3 is made up of 17 amino acids. Germline-derived CDR1 and CDR2 are SNHLY and FYNNEI. CDR3 region: CASSEVASPVSNYGYTF. The CDR3, as DNA: TGTGCCAGCAGTGAAGTCGCCTCTCCGGTATCTAACTATGGCTACACCTTC.

This sequence joins TRBV2 and TRBJ2-5; TRBD1 aligns across 7 bases. The V segment lost 2 bases and the J segment 1 base; nucleotides outside the gene matches: 10. Germline CDR1 reads SNHLY; CDR2 reads FYNNEI. The CDR3 length is 17 residues. In DNA form, the CDR3 reads TGTGCCAGCAGTGAATCCCTCGGACAGGAGATCCAAGAGACCCAGTACTTC. Its translation: CASSESLGQEIQETQYF.

This rearrangement joins TRBV2 to TRBJ1-5, with TRBD1 as a possible D gene (5 bases). This CDR3 has 13 residues. V lost 6 bases to trimming and J lost 2 bases, with 8 bases between them. Looked up from germline, CDR1 is SNHLY and CDR2 is FYNNEI. The DNA of the CDR3 is TGTGCCAGCAGAGGGGACGGCAATCAGCCCCAGCATTTT. Translating it yields CASRGDGNQPQHF. The variable domain in full, with the rest retrieved from reference TRBV2 and TRBJ1-5, is EPEVTQTPSHQVTQMGQEVILRCVPISNHLYFYWYRQILGQKVEFLVSFYNNEISEKSEIFDDQFSVERPDGSNFTLKIRSTKLEDSAMYFCASRGDGNQPQHFGDGTRLSIL.

The V and J genes are TRBV6-6 and TRBJ1-5; D not resolved. CDR3 length equals 13 residues. V was pared by 0 bases and J by 7 bases, with 7 bases between. CDR1 and CDR2 (germline): MNHNY, SVGAGI (reference sequence). The CDR3 nucleotides read TGTGCCAGCAGTTACTCCTTCGGGCAGCCCCAGCATTTT. The encoded protein is CASSYSFGQPQHF.

The chain carries TRBV29-1 and TRBJ1-2, with D uncertain. CDR1 and CDR2 from the germline V gene are SQVTM and ANQGSEA. This CDR3 comprises 11 residues. V gave up 6 bases and J gave up 4 bases, with 9 bases separating them. CDR3 nucleotides: TGCAGCGTCTTAGATGGCTATGGCTACACCTTC. Translation: CSVLDGYGYTF.

Only one count was recorded for this clone. The V call is TRBV7-9, the J call TRBJ2-1; 7 bases map to TRBD1. The CDR3 spans 15 residues. The germline CDR1 and CDR2 sequences are SEHNR and FQNEAQ (reference sequence). The V and J ends lost 3 bases and 6 bases, in that order; junction bases with no gene match: 8. This chain's CDR3 is CASSFRTGRVNEQFF. CDR3 nucleotide sequence: TGTGCCAGCAGCTTTCGGACAGGAAGGGTCAATGAGCAGTTCTTC.

This clone was observed a few times. The V and J genes are TRBV29-1 and TRBJ1-1, with D uncertain. V gave up 3 bases and J gave up 0 bases, with 8 bases separating them. CDR1 SQVTM and CDR2 ANQGSEA come from the germline V gene. The CDR3 has 13 residues. CDR3 nucleotide sequence: TGCAGCGTTGATGAGGCGGTGAACACTGAAGCTTTCTTT. The encoded protein is CSVDEAVNTEAFF.

The rearrangement uses TRBV6-5 and TRBJ2-5; 9 bases agree with TRBD2. The germline CDR1 and CDR2 sequences are MNHEY and SVGAGI. The CDR3 totals 15 residues. V dropped 2 bases and J dropped 5; count of bases not matched to a gene: 6. CDR3 region: CASSYSGGSGETQYF. DNA for the CDR3: TGTGCCAGCAGTTACAGCGGGGGGTCGGGGGAGACCCAGTACTTC.

The CDR3: CASSWQDTNTEAFF. Written as DNA, the CDR3 is TGCGCCAGCAGCTGGCAGGATACCAACACTGAAGCTTTCTTT. J is TRBJ1-1 and V is TRBV5-1; D is unclear. Trimming stripped 3 bases from V and 2 bases from J, with 11 bases between. This CDR3 is 14 amino acids long. The V gene's germline CDR1 is SGHRS and CDR2 YFSETQ.

Relative to its sample, this clone is large (0.1 to 1%). The chain uses TRBV6-1 and TRBJ2-2, with D maybe TRBD2 (5 bases). V was shortened by 8 bases and J by 1 base, with 8 bases between the two germline ends. The CDR3 consists of 13 residues. The V gene's germline CDR1 is MNHNS and CDR2 SASEGT. CDR3 DNA sequence: TGTGCCAGCGAAGCGGAGAACACCGGGGAGCTGTTTTTT. Protein sequence: CASEAENTGELFF.

The chain uses TRBV6-1 and TRBJ2-2, with D possibly being TRBD1 (6 bases). The germline V gene encodes CDR1 MNHNS and CDR2 SASEGT. V dropped 7 bases and J dropped 0 bases, with 12 bases sitting between them. There are 15 residues in the CDR3. DNA of the CDR3: TGTGCCAGCACCCTAGGGACACCGAACACCGGGGAGCTGTTTTTT. Translated, it gives CASTLGTPNTGELFF.

V gene TRBV7-2 combines with J gene TRBJ1-2, with D perhaps matching TRBD1 (5 bases). CDR3 length: 18 residues. In germline, CDR1 is SGHTA, CDR2 FQGNSA. Trimming took off 2 bases at V and 6 bases at J, with 25 bases between the two ends. CDR3 coding DNA: TGTGCCAGCAGCTTAAATGACAGTCCACGCGACCACGCGCATGGCTACACCTTC. Translation gives CASSLNDSPRDHAHGYTF.

The chain has TRBV9 and TRBJ2-2, with 9 bases fitting TRBD2. Germline V gene lookup returns CDR1 SGDLS and CDR2 YYNGEE. V shed 0 bases, J shed 9 bases, and the junction held 6 bases outside the gene matches. The CDR3 has 15 residues. The chain's CDR3 is CASSVGGGASWELFF. CDR3 DNA: TGTGCCAGCAGCGTAGGCGGGGGGGCATCCTGGGAGCTGTTTTTT.

The CDR3 DNA reads TGTGCCAGCAGTTTGCGGGGACTAGGGGCCAATGAGCAGTTCTTC. Protein sequence: CASSLRGLGANEQFF. V gene TRBV28 combines with J gene TRBJ2-1; 8 bases agree with TRBD2. Germline V lookup: CDR1 MDHEN, CDR2 SYDVKM. CDR3 length equals 15 residues. V dropped 3 bases and J dropped 6; count of bases not matched to a gene: 7.

This clone was found a few times. The chain joins TRBV6-5 to TRBJ2-5; 13 nucleotides match TRBD2. The trim removed 7 bases at V and 4 bases at J, leaving 3 bases unmatched. The CDR3 totals 14 residues. Looked up from germline, CDR1 is MNHEY and CDR2 is SVGAGI. The CDR3 sequence is CASKLAGGLETQYF. Written as DNA, the CDR3 is TGTGCCAGCAAACTAGCGGGGGGGTTAGAGACCCAGTACTTC.

This clone is categorized as medium-sized (0.01 to 0.1%). The chain employs TRBV4-3 and TRBJ2-2; 13 bases agree with TRBD2. Germline CDR1 and CDR2: LGHNA and YSLEER. There are 20 residues in the CDR3. After removal of 0 bases from V and 1 base from J, the junction contained 8 bases not matched to a gene. CDR3 residues: CASSQEPPGLAGMNTGELFF. The CDR3 DNA reads TGCGCCAGCAGCCAAGAGCCGCCGGGACTAGCGGGGATGAACACCGGGGAGCTGTTTTTT.

V is TRBV28 and J is TRBJ1-5; no clear D. The CDR3 sequence is 14 residues long. The V gene's germline CDR1 is MDHEN and CDR2 SYDVKM. The ends were cut back, 6 bases at V and 5 bases at J, with 14 bases in the middle. CDR3 amino acids: CASRTSWQDQPQHF. DNA for the CDR3: TGTGCCAGCAGGACATCCTGGCAGGATCAGCCCCAGCATTTT.